This TCR beta chain originates from a study of T-cell reconstitution after alpha-beta-depleted transplantation in children. This clonotype was seen a few times. V was pared by 6 bases and J by 6 bases, with 3 bases of the junction left unmatched. Germline V lookup: CDR1 LNHDA, CDR2 SQIVND (reference sequence). This CDR3 comprises 14 residues. A TCRbeta library incorporating unique molecular identifiers was prepared. TCRdb re-derived calls from the PCR reads in MiXCR, one entry per CDR3 protein. Of around 380,000 distinct CDR3 sequences listed, roughly 10% were seen once; the top ten hold 4.5% to 7%. Sequencing was performed on PBMCs from the stem cell graft donor, taken from the stem cell graft. The receptor comes from a human donor who donated a stem cell graft to a child with acute myeloid leukemia. The chain links TRBV19 to TRBJ2-4; TRBD2 matches 12 bases. The CDR3 DNA sequence: TGTGCCAGTAGGACTAGCGGGAGAGGAAACATTCAGTACTTC. It specifies CASRTSGRGNIQYF.